The entry below gives a single T cell receptor beta chain sequence along with its context. This entry is derived from a study of T cell responses to AZD1222 COVID-19 vaccine. Sequencing used immunoSEQ multiplex PCR; TCRdb keeps in-frame clones, though not all of them. The sample contains 150,000 to 200,000 clones, just over 90% of which appear only once. The CDR3 is 18 residues long. The source of this sequence is an adult who received the MenACWY meningococcal vaccine as a control. Material: peripheral blood, obtained 28 days after the second dose of the MenACWY control vaccine. The gene calls are TRBV21-1 and TRBJ1-1. TRBV21-1 is a pseudogene locus. The CDR3 sequence is CASSTRLRETGPNTEAFF. The CDR3 bases are TGTGCCAGCAGCACTAGGCTGCGGGAGACAGGGCCCAACACTGAAGCTTTCTTT.